Listed here are 13 T cell receptor beta chains from one sample, sequenced in a study of cytomegalovirus exposure and HLA in healthy donors. A multiplex PCR was run with 60 Vbeta primers and 13 Jbeta primers. The data were produced by immunoSEQ multiplex PCR, yet TCRdb's version contains in-frame clones alone and is incomplete. This table has 73,000 or so clones, roughly four fifths appearing once. Sequencing was performed on PBMCs. The source of these receptors is a man in his fifties or sixties in good health and CMV-seronegative.

The V and J genes are TRBV15 and TRBJ2-3; 9 bases are shared with TRBD1. The V gene end was trimmed by 3 bases and the J gene end by 3 bases; junction bases not matched to a gene: 7. Per germline, CDR1 LNHNV and CDR2 YYDKDF (reference sequence). CDR3 length: 16 residues. The CDR3 coding sequence is TGTGCCACCAGCAGGGAGAACAGGGGGCGAACAGATACGCAGTATTTT. Translated: CATSRENRGRTDTQYF. Together with reference TRBV15 and TRBJ2-3, the CDR3 gives the full variable domain: DAMVIQNPRYQVTQFGKPVTLSCSQTLNHNVMYWYQQKSSQAPKLLFHYYDKDFNNEADTPDNFQSRRPNTSFCFLDIRSPGLGDTAMYLCATSRENRGRTDTQYFGPGTRLTVL.

J is TRBJ1-1 and V is TRBV7-6; D is unresolved. The CDR3 totals 13 residues. Per germline, CDR1 SGHVS and CDR2 FNYEAQ. V lost 0 bases to trimming and J lost 4 bases, with 6 bases between them. The CDR3 DNA is TGTGCCAGCAGCTTAGCGGCGGGCACTGAAGCTTTCTTT. Translation gives CASSLAAGTEAFF. Using reference TRBV7-6 and TRBJ1-1 for the parts outside the CDR3, the full variable domain is GAGVSQSPRYKVTKRGQDVALRCDPISGHVSLYWYRQALGQGPEFLTYFNYEAQQDKSGLPNDRFSAERPEGSISTLTIQRTEQRDSAMYRCASSLAAGTEAFFGQGTRLTVV.

In its sample, this clone was seen once. The chain couples TRBV18 to TRBJ2-2; D remains ambiguous. The CDR3 extends over 12 amino acids. Germline V gives CDR1 KGHSH, CDR2 LQKENI. The V and J ends lost 1 base and 7 bases respectively, with 4 bases between them. DNA of the CDR3: TGTGCCAGCTCACCACTAGACGGGGAGCTGTTTTTT. As protein: CASSPLDGELFF. Complete variable domain (other parts from reference TRBV18 and TRBJ2-2): NAGVMQNPRHLVRRRGQEARLRCSPMKGHSHVYWYRQLPEEGLKFMVYLQKENIIDESGMPKERFSAEFPKEGPSILRIQQVVRGDSAAYFCASSPLDGELFFGEGSRLTVL.

As DNA, the CDR3 is TGTGCCTGGATCGGTCCTAGCGGGGGGGCCCCTGCTGAGCAGTTCTTC. Its translation: CAWIGPSGGAPAEQFF. This rearrangement joins TRBV30 to TRBJ2-1; 12 positions match TRBD2. Unmatched junction bases numbered 13, after V lost 4 bases and J lost 9 bases. The germline V gene has CDR1 GTSNPN and CDR2 SVGIG (reference sequence). The CDR3 is 16 amino acids.

The chain combines TRBV6-5 with TRBJ1-5; 7 nucleotides line up with TRBD1. With V trimmed by 5 bases and J by 7 bases, 5 bases remained unmatched. The CDR3 runs to 13 residues. Per germline, CDR1 MNHEY and CDR2 SVGAGI. For the CDR3, the DNA is TGTGCCAGCAGTCGAGACAGGGCCCAGCCCCAGCATTTT. It is translated as CASSRDRAQPQHF.

This clone has more than one count but fewer than ten. The chain couples TRBV5-5 to TRBJ2-1; a possible D gene is TRBD2 (6 bases). Trimming removed 2 bases from V and 3 bases from J, with 12 bases in between. Germline CDR1 is SGHKS and CDR2 is YYEKEE (reference sequence). The CDR3 contains 15 residues. CDR3 region: CASSFRREIYNEQFF. The CDR3 DNA reads as TGTGCCAGCAGCTTTCGCCGGGAGATCTACAATGAGCAGTTCTTC.

The chain links TRBV7-6 to TRBJ1-1; D uncertain. CDR3 length equals 12 residues. In germline, CDR1 is SGHVS, CDR2 FNYEAQ. Deletions cut 5 bases from V and 11 bases from J, with 15 bases between. The chain's CDR3 is CASSPVGGYAFF. DNA of the CDR3: TGTGCCAGCAGCCCCGTTGGCGGGTATGCTTTCTTT.

This clone was found a few times. The rearrangement uses TRBV19 and TRBJ1-3, with TRBD1 identical over 7 bases. This CDR3 contains 14 residues. V shed 8 bases and J 7 bases; nucleotides not matched to a gene: 11. The germline V gene has CDR1 LNHDA and CDR2 SQIVND (reference sequence). CDR3 nucleotides: TGTGCCAGTCAAGAAGACAGGGTGAGCAACACCATATATTTT. Its protein is CASQEDRVSNTIYF.

This clone came up once. A junction end diverges from the germline sequence, so it may reflect a read error. The gene calls are TRBV7-9 and TRBJ1-1; a possible D gene is TRBD1 (6 bases). This CDR3 is 15 amino acids long. Germline CDR1 and CDR2: SEHNR and FQNEAQ (reference sequence). The CDR3 is CSSSLALGHYTEAFF. CDR3 bases: TGTTCCAGCAGCTTAGCGCTGGGACACTACACTGAAGCTTTCTTT.

The chain carries TRBV28 and TRBJ1-5; D perhaps matches TRBD1 (6 bases). The V gene's germline CDR1 is MDHEN and CDR2 SYDVKM. CDR3 length: 15 amino acids. Trimming took off 7 bases at V and 0 bases at J, with 13 bases between the two ends. The CDR3 nucleotides read TGTGCCAGCACCACAGGGTGGCGTAGCAATCAGCCCCAGCATTTT. It encodes CASTTGWRSNQPQHF. Together with reference TRBV28 and TRBJ1-5, the CDR3 gives the full variable domain: DVKVTQSSRYLVKRTGEKVFLECVQDMDHENMFWYRQDPGLGLRLIYFSYDVKMKEKGDIPEGYSVSREKKERFSLILESASTNQTSMYLCASTTGWRSNQPQHFGDGTRLSIL.

V gene TRBV30 combines with J gene TRBJ2-7, with 8 bases fitting TRBD1. The germline V gene encodes CDR1 GTSNPN and CDR2 SVGIG (reference sequence). Unmatched junction bases numbered 4, after V lost 0 bases and J lost 3 bases. CDR3 length equals 14 residues. CDR3 sequence reads: CAWSVPDRGYEQYF. The CDR3 DNA sequence: TGTGCCTGGAGTGTACCCGACAGGGGCTACGAGCAGTACTTC.

This sequence joins TRBV7-2 and TRBJ2-7; 14 positions agree with TRBD2. With V trimmed by 5 bases and J by 0 bases, 9 bases remained unmatched. The germline gives CDR1 SGHTA, CDR2 FQGNSA. This CDR3 comprises 18 residues. In DNA, the CDR3 is TGTGCCAGCAGCCCTGGGACTAGCGGGGGCGCGAGCTCCTACGAGCAGTACTTC. Translation: CASSPGTSGGASSYEQYF.

The table lists this clone with a few counts. The CDR3 is CASSLRLGDEAFF. DNA of the CDR3: TGTGCCAGCAGCCTCCGTTTAGGGGATGAAGCTTTCTTT. V and J are TRBV11-2 and TRBJ1-1, with a possible D match to TRBD1 (5 bases). The CDR3 is 13 residues long. From germline, CDR1 is SGHAT and CDR2 FQNNGV. V shed 5 bases and J shed 7 bases, with 14 bases lying between them.